This TCR beta chain was retrieved from a study of T-cell memory formation after mild COVID-19. The overall study: Most TCR clusters belonged to a single donor.

From 5'RACE with constant-segment primers came TCR alpha and TCR beta cDNA libraries that carried sample barcodes and UMIs. TCRdb used MiXCR to reprocess the 5' RACE reads, holding one entry per CDR3 protein. This sample yields a few hundred thousand distinct CDR3 sequences, of which roughly 14% are seen a single time; about 22% belongs to the top ten. This clonotype was counted a few times. Germline assignment: CDR1 SGHDN and CDR2 FVKESK. CDR3 length: 15 residues. Trimming stripped 0 bases from V and 4 bases from J, with 12 bases between. The rearrangement uses TRBV14 and TRBJ2-5, with D hard to call. Sequencing input: PBMCs or a T cell subset sorted from them (not recorded which). This sequence originates from a man aged 18 to 29 who had mild COVID-19 (a few samples of this study predate the infection). Cell type and time point are not known. For the CDR3, the DNA is TGTGCCAGCAGCCAAGAGAGCACTCCAGGAGAGACCCAGTACTTC. It yields the protein CASSQESTPGETQYF. The complete variable domain, with remaining parts taken from reference TRBV14 and TRBJ2-5, reads EAGVTQFPSHSVIEKGQTVTLRCDPISGHDNLYWYRRVMGKEIKFLLHFVKESKQDESGMPNNRFLAERTGGTYSTLKVQPAELEDSGVYFCASSQESTPGETQYFGPGTRLLVL.